This T cell receptor (beta chain) was obtained from a study of blood T cell repertoires in COVID-19. Study-wide background: Italy, Spain and the United States were the sources of the convalescent and acute COVID-19 samples. Sources were T cells, B-cell-depleted T cells, or PBMCs; the material itself was cDNA or gDNA.

Original analysis: Amplified reference gene primers provided the basis for estimating nucleated cell counts. The protocol was immunoSEQ multiplex PCR, while the TCRdb copy is restricted to in-frame clones and leaves out a portion. The V and J calls and clone size were taken over from that table, and D and trimming were inferred from the DNA. Of about 270,000 clones in the sample, 91% were seen once. Exposed volunteers were people who met a COVID-19 case within 2 weeks before study entry. The germline V gene encodes CDR1 SGHTA and CDR2 FQGTGA. With V trimmed by 2 bases and J by 6 bases, 4 bases remained unmatched. The CDR3 extends over 14 amino acids.

Sequenced material: PBMCs or T cells enriched from blood (not recorded which). The clonotype originates from a man in his forties who had been exposed to COVID-19. The gene calls are TRBV7-3 and TRBJ2-1; 7 nucleotides agree with TRBD2. The CDR3 sequence is CASSLSGGINEQFF. The CDR3 DNA reads TGTGCCAGCAGCTTATCCGGGGGGATCAATGAGCAGTTCTTC.